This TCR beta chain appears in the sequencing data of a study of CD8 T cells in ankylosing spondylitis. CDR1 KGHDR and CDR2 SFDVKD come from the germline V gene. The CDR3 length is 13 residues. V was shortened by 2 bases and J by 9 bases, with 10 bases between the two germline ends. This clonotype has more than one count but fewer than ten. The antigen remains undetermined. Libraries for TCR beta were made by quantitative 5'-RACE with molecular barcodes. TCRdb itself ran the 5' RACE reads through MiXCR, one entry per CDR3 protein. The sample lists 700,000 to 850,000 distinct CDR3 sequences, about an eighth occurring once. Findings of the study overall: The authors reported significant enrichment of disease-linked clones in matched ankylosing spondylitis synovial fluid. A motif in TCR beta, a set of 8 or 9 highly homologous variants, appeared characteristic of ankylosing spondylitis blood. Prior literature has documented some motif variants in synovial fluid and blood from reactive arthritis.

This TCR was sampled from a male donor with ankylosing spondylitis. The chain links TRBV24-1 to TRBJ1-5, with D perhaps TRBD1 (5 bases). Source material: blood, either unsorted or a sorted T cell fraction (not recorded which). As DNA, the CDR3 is TGTGCCACCAGTGATTCCCCAGGGATGCCCCAGCATTTT. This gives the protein CATSDSPGMPQHF.